The 22 T cell receptor beta chains below all came from one sample that was sequenced in a study of cytomegalovirus exposure and HLA in healthy donors. Here immunoSEQ multiplex PCR was the method, and the copy in TCRdb shows in-frame clones only, minus some. The sample includes under 200,000 clones, roughly 90% seen only once; the top ten take about 6%. Sequenced: PBMCs. Receptor source: a woman under 40 in good health and CMV-seronegative.

Note on this clone: Other nucleotide sequences in the sample specify the same CDR3. This chain connects TRBV5-1 to TRBJ1-1; D is ambiguous. Germline V lookup: CDR1 SGHRS, CDR2 YFSETQ. V lost 3 bases and J lost 1, with 10 bases in between. The CDR3 spans 14 residues. CDR3 bases: TGCGCCAGCAGCTCTCAAGGCGGGAACACTGAAGCTTTCTTT. This gives the protein CASSSQGGNTEAFF.

This rearrangement joins TRBV29-1 to TRBJ2-2; 13 bases match TRBD2. Germline V gene lookup returns CDR1 SQVTM and CDR2 ANQGSEA. This CDR3 region has 15 residues. Losses at the gene ends were 6 bases for V and 4 bases for J; bases not matched to a gene: 5. The CDR3 loop is CSVTSGGASTGELFF. CDR3 in DNA: TGCAGCGTAACTAGCGGGGGGGCGTCCACCGGGGAGCTGTTTTTT.

The J gene is TRBJ2-7, the V gene TRBV15; 9 nucleotides match TRBD1. The CDR3 runs 16 residues. Trimming took 0 bases from V and 4 from J; bases not matched to a gene: 7. Germline CDR1 reads LNHNV; CDR2 reads YYDKDF (reference sequence). The CDR3 loop reads CATSRDIPGQGYEQYF. The DNA for the CDR3 is TGTGCCACCAGCAGAGATATACCGGGACAGGGATACGAGCAGTACTTC.

The chain links TRBV5-6 to TRBJ1-1, with 8 bases lining up with TRBD1. Germline CDR1 is SGHDT and CDR2 is YYEEEE. The V gene end was trimmed by 4 bases and the J gene end by 0 bases; junction bases not matched to a gene: 11. The CDR3 length is 17 residues. The CDR3 DNA reads as TGTGCCAGCAGCGGAACAGGGGGGAGATATCTGAACACTGAAGCTTTCTTT. Protein product: CASSGTGGRYLNTEAFF.

The rearrangement uses TRBV25-1 and TRBJ2-2, with D unclear. CDR1 MGHDK and CDR2 SYGVNS come from the germline V gene. Trimming removed 6 bases from V and 5 bases from J, with 7 bases in between. The CDR3 totals 12 residues. This chain's CDR3 is CASSPGTGELFF. Here the CDR3 DNA reads TGTGCCAGCAGCCCTGGGACCGGGGAGCTGTTTTTT. The complete variable domain, with remaining parts taken from reference TRBV25-1 and TRBJ2-2, reads EADIYQTPRYLVIGTGKKITLECSQTMGHDKMYWYQQDPGMELHLIHYSYGVNSTEKGDLSSESTVSRIRTEHFPLTLESARPSHTSQYLCASSPGTGELFFGEGSRLTVL.

This chain connects TRBV9 to TRBJ1-5; weak D call: TRBD1 (6 bases). The length of the CDR3 is 14 residues. The germline CDR1 and CDR2 sequences are SGDLS and YYNGEE. Trimming pared 4 bases from V and 0 bases from J, leaving 8 bases between. The CDR3 coding sequence is TGTGCCAGCAGCTCAGGGGATAGCAATCAGCCCCAGCATTTT. Protein: CASSSGDSNQPQHF.

The rearrangement joins TRBV7-6 to TRBJ2-1, with 11 bases fitting TRBD2. The CDR3 consists of 15 residues. The J segment lost 9 bases and the V segment lost 5 bases, leaving 9 bases of the junction unmatched. Germline V gene lookup returns CDR1 SGHVS and CDR2 FNYEAQ. The CDR3 reads CASSSSGGAFREQFF. CDR3 nucleotide sequence: TGTGCCAGCAGCAGTAGCGGGGGGGCCTTCCGTGAGCAGTTCTTC.

The CDR3 nucleotides read TGTGCCAGCAGCGTACTGGACAGGGGCGTGGGTGAGCAGTTCTTC. Translation: CASSVLDRGVGEQFF. The chain is built from TRBV9 and TRBJ2-1, with 9 bases matching TRBD1. V dropped 1 base and J dropped 9; count of bases not matched to a gene: 8. This CDR3 is 15 amino acids long. CDR1 and CDR2 from the germline V gene are SGDLS and YYNGEE.

This clone was found many times. V and J are TRBV6-5 and TRBJ1-4; D might be TRBD1 (5 bases). Trimming cost V 5 bases and J 8 bases, with 9 bases left between them. CDR1 and CDR2 from the germline V gene are MNHEY and SVGAGI. The CDR3 extends over 12 amino acids. Written as DNA, the CDR3 is TGTGCCAGCAGTGACAGCGGCGAAAAACTGTTTTTT. It translates to CASSDSGEKLFF.

The sample holds one count of this clone. The chain combines TRBV5-4 with TRBJ1-5, with D unresolved. Trimming shortened V by 0 bases and J by 7 bases, and 8 bases separated the two germline ends. The CDR3 consists of 13 residues. Germline CDR1 is SGHNT and CDR2 is YYREEE (reference sequence). CDR3 protein: CASSLEAGQPQHF. The CDR3 DNA reads TGTGCCAGCAGCTTGGAGGCCGGGCAGCCCCAGCATTTT.

The genes are TRBV7-3 and TRBJ2-5, with D possibly being TRBD2 (6 bases). CDR1 and CDR2 (germline): SGHTA, FQGTGA. V lost 5 bases to trimming and J lost 1 base, with 14 bases between them. This CDR3 spans 15 amino acids. The CDR3 DNA reads as TGTGCCAGCAGCCCGGACGGCGGGGTCCAAGAGACCCAGTACTTC. This gives the protein CASSPDGGVQETQYF.

This clone was found once. This chain connects TRBV7-2 to TRBJ2-7, with D possibly being TRBD2 (6 bases). This CDR3 spans 15 amino acids. V was cut by 1 base and J by 7 bases, with 17 bases left in between. Germline V lookup: CDR1 SGHTA, CDR2 FQGNSA. The CDR3 loop is CASSLEFGGGREQYF. CDR3 nucleotides: TGTGCCAGCAGCTTAGAATTCGGGGGAGGTCGGGAGCAGTACTTC.

The chain uses TRBV5-3 and TRBJ2-7; TRBD1 is a possible D gene (6 bases). TRBV5-3 is filed as an ORF, its function uncertain. V lost 4 bases to trimming and J lost 6 bases, with 11 bases between them. The CDR3 totals 12 residues. The CDR3 sequence is CARSADRSEQYF. CDR3 coding DNA: TGTGCCAGAAGCGCCGACAGGAGCGAGCAGTACTTC.

The chain is built from TRBV28 and TRBJ1-5; D gene unclear. The V end was cut by 5 bases, the J end by 4 bases, with 6 bases between. This CDR3 has 12 amino acids. Germline-derived CDR1 and CDR2 are MDHEN and SYDVKM. CDR3 in amino acids: CASSLYNQPQHF. The CDR3 DNA follows: TGTGCCAGCAGTCTCTATAATCAGCCCCAGCATTTT.

V gene TRBV4-1 combines with J gene TRBJ2-3; 12 bases map to TRBD2. V dropped 5 bases and J dropped 4; count of bases not matched to a gene: 7. Germline CDR1 MGHRA, CDR2 YSYEKL. The CDR3 has 16 residues. The CDR3 sequence is CASSAASGGAADTQYF. The CDR3 nucleotides read TGCGCCAGCAGCGCAGCTAGCGGGGGGGCCGCAGATACGCAGTATTTT.

This rearrangement joins TRBV2 to TRBJ2-5; D remains unclear. The CDR3 runs to 11 residues. Germline V lookup: CDR1 SNHLY, CDR2 FYNNEI. The V end was cut by 3 bases, the J end by 5 bases, with 4 bases between. CDR3 protein: CASSEGETQYF. The CDR3 nucleotides read TGTGCCAGCAGTGAGGGGGAGACCCAGTACTTC.

The V call is TRBV2, the J call TRBJ2-7, with 8 bases fitting TRBD1. V lost 5 bases, J lost 3 bases, and 6 bases stayed unmatched. The CDR3 consists of 14 residues. Germline values: CDR1 SNHLY, CDR2 FYNNEI. The CDR3 DNA follows: TGTGCCAGCAGTCCCAGGGGGCTATTCTACGAGCAGTACTTC. Protein: CASSPRGLFYEQYF.

The sample holds one count of this clone. This chain uses TRBV6-5 with TRBJ1-2, with D possibly being TRBD1 (6 bases). V was cut by 2 bases and J by 8 bases, with 18 bases left in between. Germline loops: CDR1 MNHEY, CDR2 SVGAGI. This CDR3 contains 15 residues. The CDR3 region has the DNA TGTGCCAGCAGTTACCTGAGCCAGGGGTCTGTCGGCTACACCTTC. Translating it yields CASSYLSQGSVGYTF.

The V gene is TRBV11-1, the J gene TRBJ2-4; D is unresolved. The CDR3 has 13 amino acids. V lost 1 base to trimming and J lost 3 bases, with 4 bases between them. In germline, CDR1 is SGHAT, CDR2 FQDESV (reference sequence). The CDR3: CASSLGNKNIQYF. CDR3 sequence (DNA): TGTGCCAGCAGCTTAGGCAACAAAAACATTCAGTACTTC.

The chain has TRBV27 and TRBJ1-1; D call uncertain. The V gene's germline CDR1 is MNHEY and CDR2 SMNVEV (reference sequence). The germline V and J ends were trimmed by 6 bases and 5 bases, with 13 bases remaining between them. The CDR3 runs 13 residues. The CDR3 DNA is TGTGCCAGCAGGTTTACTTCTAGGACTGAAGCTTTCTTT. Translating it yields CASRFTSRTEAFF.

This chain connects TRBV27 to TRBJ1-1; D is undetermined. The germline CDR1 and CDR2 sequences are MNHEY and SMNVEV (reference sequence). The CDR3 has 11 amino acids. Trimming removed 6 bases at V and 2 bases at J, with 4 bases between. The CDR3 DNA sequence: TGTGCCAGCAGAGCAAACACTGAAGCTTTCTTT. Protein product: CASRANTEAFF.

This clone has only a few counts. CDR3 in amino acids: CASSKEGGGYEQYF. The DNA for the CDR3 is TGTGCCAGCAGCAAGGAGGGGGGAGGCTACGAGCAGTACTTC. The chain links TRBV6-6 to TRBJ2-7; D is tentatively TRBD1 or TRBD2 (6 bases each). Germline lookup yields CDR1 MNHNY and CDR2 SVGAGI (reference sequence). The V end lost 6 bases, the J end lost 3 bases, and 15 bases lay between the germline ends. The CDR3 runs 14 residues.